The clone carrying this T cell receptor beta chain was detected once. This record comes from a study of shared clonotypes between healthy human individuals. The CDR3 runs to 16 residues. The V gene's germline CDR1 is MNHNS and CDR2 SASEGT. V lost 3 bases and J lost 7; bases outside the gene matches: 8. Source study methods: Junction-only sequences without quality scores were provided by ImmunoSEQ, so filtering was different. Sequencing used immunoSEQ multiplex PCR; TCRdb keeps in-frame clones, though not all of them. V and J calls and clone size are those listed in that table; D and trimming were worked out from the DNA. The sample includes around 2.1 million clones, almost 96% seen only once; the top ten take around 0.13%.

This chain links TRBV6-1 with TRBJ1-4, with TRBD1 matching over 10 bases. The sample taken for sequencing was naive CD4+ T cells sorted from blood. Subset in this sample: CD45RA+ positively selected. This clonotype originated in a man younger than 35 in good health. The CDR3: CASSEGRQGAGEKLFF. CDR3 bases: TGTGCCAGCAGTGAGGGTCGACAGGGGGCCGGTGAAAAACTGTTTTTT.